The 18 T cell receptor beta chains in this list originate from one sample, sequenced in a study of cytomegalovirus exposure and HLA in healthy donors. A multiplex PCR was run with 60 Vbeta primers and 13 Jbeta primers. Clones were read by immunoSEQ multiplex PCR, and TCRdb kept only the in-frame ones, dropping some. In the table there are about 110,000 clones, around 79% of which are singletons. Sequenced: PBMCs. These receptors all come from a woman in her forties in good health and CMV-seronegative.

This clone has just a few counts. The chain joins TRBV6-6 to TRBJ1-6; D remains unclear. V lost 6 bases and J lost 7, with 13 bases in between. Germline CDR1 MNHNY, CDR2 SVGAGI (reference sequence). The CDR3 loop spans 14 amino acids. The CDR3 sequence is CASSTAGINSPLHF. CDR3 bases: TGTGCCAGCAGCACAGCCGGGATAAATTCACCCCTCCACTTT.

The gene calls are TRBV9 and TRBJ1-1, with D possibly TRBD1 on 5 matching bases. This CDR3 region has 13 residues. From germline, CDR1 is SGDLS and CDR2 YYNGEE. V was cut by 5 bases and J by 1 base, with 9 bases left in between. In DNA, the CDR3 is TGTGCCAGCAGTCACGGACAGAACACTGAAGCTTTCTTT. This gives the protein CASSHGQNTEAFF.

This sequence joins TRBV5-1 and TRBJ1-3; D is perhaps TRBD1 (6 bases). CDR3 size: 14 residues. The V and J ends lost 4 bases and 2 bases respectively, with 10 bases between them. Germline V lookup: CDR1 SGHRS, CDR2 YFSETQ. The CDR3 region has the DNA TGCGCCAGCAGCACCAGGGGACCTGGAAACACCATATATTTT. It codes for CASSTRGPGNTIYF.

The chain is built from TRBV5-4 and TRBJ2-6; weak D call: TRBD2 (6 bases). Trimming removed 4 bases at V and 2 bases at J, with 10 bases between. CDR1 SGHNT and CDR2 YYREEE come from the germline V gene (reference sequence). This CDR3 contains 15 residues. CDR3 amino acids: CASSPGGAGANVLTF. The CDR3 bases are TGTGCCAGCAGCCCCGGAGGGGCTGGGGCCAACGTCCTGACTTTC.

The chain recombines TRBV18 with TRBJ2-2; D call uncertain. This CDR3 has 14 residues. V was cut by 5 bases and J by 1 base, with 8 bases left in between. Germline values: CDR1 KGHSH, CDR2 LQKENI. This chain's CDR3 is CASSADWNTGELFF. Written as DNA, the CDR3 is TGTGCCAGCTCAGCCGACTGGAACACCGGGGAGCTGTTTTTT.

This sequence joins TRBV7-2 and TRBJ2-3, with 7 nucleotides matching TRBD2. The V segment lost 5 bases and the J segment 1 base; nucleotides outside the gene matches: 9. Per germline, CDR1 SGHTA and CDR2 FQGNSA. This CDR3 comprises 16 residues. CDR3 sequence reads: CASSPGDRGGTDTQYF. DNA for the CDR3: TGTGCCAGCAGCCCAGGCGATCGGGGGGGCACAGATACGCAGTATTTT.

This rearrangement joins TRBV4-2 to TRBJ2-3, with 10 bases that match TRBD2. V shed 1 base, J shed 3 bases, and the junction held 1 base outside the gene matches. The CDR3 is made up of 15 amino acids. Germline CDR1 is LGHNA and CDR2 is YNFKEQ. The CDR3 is CASSQASGGTDTQYF. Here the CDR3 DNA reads TGTGCCAGCAGCCAAGCTAGCGGGGGAACAGATACGCAGTATTTT.

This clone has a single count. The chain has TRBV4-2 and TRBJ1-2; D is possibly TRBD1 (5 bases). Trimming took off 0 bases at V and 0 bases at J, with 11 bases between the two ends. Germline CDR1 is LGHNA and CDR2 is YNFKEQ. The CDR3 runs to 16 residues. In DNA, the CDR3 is TGTGCCAGCAGCCAAGATATAGGGGCCGCTAACTATGGCTACACCTTC. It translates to CASSQDIGAANYGYTF.

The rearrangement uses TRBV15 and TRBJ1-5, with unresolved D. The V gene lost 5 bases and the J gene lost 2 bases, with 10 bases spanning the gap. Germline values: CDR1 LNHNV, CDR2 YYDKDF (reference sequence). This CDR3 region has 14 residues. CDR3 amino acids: CATSALRGNQPQHF. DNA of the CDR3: TGTGCCACCAGCGCACTGAGGGGCAATCAGCCCCAGCATTTT.

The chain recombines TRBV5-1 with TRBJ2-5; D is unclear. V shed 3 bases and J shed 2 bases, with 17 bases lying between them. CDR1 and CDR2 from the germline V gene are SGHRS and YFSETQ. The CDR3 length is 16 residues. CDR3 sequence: CASSSAENGAQETQYF. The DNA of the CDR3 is TGCGCCAGCAGCTCGGCGGAAAATGGTGCTCAAGAGACCCAGTACTTC.

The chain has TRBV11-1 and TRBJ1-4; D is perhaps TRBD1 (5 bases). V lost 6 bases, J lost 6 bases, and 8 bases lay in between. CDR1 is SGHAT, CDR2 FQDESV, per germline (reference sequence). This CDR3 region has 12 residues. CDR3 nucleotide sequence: TGTGCCAGCAGGGGGCTTGATGAAAAACTGTTTTTT. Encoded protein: CASRGLDEKLFF.

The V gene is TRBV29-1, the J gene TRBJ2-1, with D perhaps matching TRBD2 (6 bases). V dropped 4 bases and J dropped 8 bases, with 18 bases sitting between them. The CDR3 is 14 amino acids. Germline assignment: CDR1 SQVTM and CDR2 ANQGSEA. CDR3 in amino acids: CSVGLGGSIYEQFF. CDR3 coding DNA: TGCAGCGTTGGGCTGGGGGGTTCTATTTATGAGCAGTTCTTC.

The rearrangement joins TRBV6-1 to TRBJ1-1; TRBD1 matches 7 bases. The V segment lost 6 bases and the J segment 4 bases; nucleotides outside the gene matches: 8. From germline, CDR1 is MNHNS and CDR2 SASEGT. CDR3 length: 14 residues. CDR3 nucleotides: TGTGCCAGCAGGTCGACAGGGACGGGCACTGAAGCTTTCTTT. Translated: CASRSTGTGTEAFF.

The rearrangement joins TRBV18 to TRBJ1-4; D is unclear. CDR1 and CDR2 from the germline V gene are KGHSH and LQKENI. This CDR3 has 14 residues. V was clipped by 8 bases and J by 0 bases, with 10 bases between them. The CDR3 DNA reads TGTGCCAGCCAGGAAGCCGCAACTAATGAAAAACTGTTTTTT. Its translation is CASQEAATNEKLFF.

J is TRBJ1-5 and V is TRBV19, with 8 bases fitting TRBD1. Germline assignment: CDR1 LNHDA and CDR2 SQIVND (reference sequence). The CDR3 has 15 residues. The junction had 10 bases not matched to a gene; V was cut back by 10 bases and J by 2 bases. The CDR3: CATATGEGGNQPQHF. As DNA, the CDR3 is TGTGCCACAGCGACAGGGGAGGGAGGCAATCAGCCCCAGCATTTT.

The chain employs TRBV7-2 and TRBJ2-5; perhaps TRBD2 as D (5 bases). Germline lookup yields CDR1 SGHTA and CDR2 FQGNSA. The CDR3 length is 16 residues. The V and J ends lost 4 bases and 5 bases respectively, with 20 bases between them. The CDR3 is CASSWVVGVGGETQYF. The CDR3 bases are TGTGCCAGCAGCTGGGTCGTCGGGGTCGGCGGTGAGACCCAGTACTTC.

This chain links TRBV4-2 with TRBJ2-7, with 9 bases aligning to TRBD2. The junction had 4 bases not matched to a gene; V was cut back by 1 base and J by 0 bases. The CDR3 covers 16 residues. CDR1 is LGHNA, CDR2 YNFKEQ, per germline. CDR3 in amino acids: CASSQGQRGVSYEQYF. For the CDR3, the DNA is TGTGCCAGCAGCCAAGGACAGCGGGGGGTCTCCTACGAGCAGTACTTC.

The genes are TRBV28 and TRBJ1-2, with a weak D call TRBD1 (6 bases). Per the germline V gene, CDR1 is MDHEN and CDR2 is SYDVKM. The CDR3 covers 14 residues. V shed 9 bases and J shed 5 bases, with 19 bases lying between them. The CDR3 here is CASIPGQVSYGYTF. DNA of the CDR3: TGTGCCAGTATTCCGGGACAAGTGAGTTATGGCTACACCTTC.